The 22 T cell receptor beta chains below come from one sample, sequenced in a study of blood T cells in healthy people across ages. Combining a sample-barcoded 5' primer with a J-beta primer mix, a second PCR ran for roughly 6 to 11 cycles. TCRdb re-analysed the 5' RACE reads in MiXCR, keeping a single row per CDR3 protein. The sample has 500,000 to 600,000 distinct CDR3 sequences; approximately 25% are singletons. Sequencing was carried out using blood. Every receptor here comes from a woman aged 65 to 85 in good health.

This clonotype was counted between two and nine times. The chain uses TRBV13 and TRBJ2-1; 13 positions agree with TRBD2. The CDR3 is 17 amino acids. Germline assignment: CDR1 PRHDT and CDR2 FYEKMQ (reference sequence). V was pared by 5 bases and J by 6 bases, with 10 bases of the junction left unmatched. The CDR3 loop is CASSPRTSGSMGNEQFF. CDR3 nucleotide sequence: TGTGCCAGCAGCCCGAGGACTAGCGGGAGTATGGGCAATGAGCAGTTCTTC.

There are a few counts of this clonotype. This rearrangement joins TRBV4-3 to TRBJ1-4; possible D gene TRBD1, 6 bases. CDR3 length: 20 residues. CDR1 and CDR2 (germline): LGHNA, YSLEER. The V and J ends lost 1 base and 0 bases respectively, with 21 bases between them. CDR3 amino acids: CASSQVYRGVGQTTNEKLFF. The CDR3, as DNA: TGCGCCAGCAGCCAAGTGTACCGGGGAGTAGGACAGACAACTAATGAAAAACTGTTTTTT.

The chain has TRBV5-6 and TRBJ1-3; TRBD1 matches at 8 bases. Germline lookup yields CDR1 SGHDT and CDR2 YYEEEE. J lost 7 bases, V lost 5 bases, and 8 bases had no gene match. The CDR3 has 14 residues. CDR3 DNA: TGTGCCAGCAGAGACCAGGGGGCAGGGAACACCATATATTTT. Translated: CASRDQGAGNTIYF.

Only a few counts were recorded for this clonotype. The chain uses TRBV7-2 and TRBJ2-3; 9 bases agree with TRBD2. The CDR3 has 16 residues. J was trimmed by 4 bases and V by 5 bases; bases with no gene match: 10. Germline V gives CDR1 SGHTA, CDR2 FQGNSA. The CDR3 region has the DNA TGTGCCAGCAGCCTTAGGCGCGGGGGGGCGGCAGATACGCAGTATTTT. The encoded protein is CASSLRRGGAADTQYF.

V and J are TRBV5-1 and TRBJ2-7; the D is unclear. The germline CDR1 and CDR2 sequences are SGHRS and YFSETQ. The ends were cut back, 4 bases at V and 7 bases at J, with 18 bases in the middle. The length of the CDR3 is 14 residues. CDR3 sequence: CASSMQVQNVEQYF. CDR3 bases: TGCGCCAGCAGCATGCAGGTACAGAATGTAGAGCAGTACTTC. Looking up the rest from reference TRBV5-1 and TRBJ2-7 gives the full variable domain: KAGVTQTPRYLIKTRGQQVTLSCSPISGHRSVSWYQQTPGQGLQFLFEYFSETQRNKGNFPGRFSGRQFSNSRSEMNVSTLELGDSALYLCASSMQVQNVEQYFGPGTRLTVT.

Only a few counts were recorded for this clonotype. CDR3 bases: TGTGCCAGCAGGAGGGGACTAGCGGGGGCAAACTACAATGAGCAGTTCTTC. It encodes CASRRGLAGANYNEQFF. The V gene is TRBV6-2 or TRBV6-3, the J gene TRBJ2-1; TRBD2 agrees at 14 bases. Germline V gene data show CDR1 as MNHEY and CDR2 as SVGEGT. The CDR3 sequence is 17 residues long. With V trimmed by 6 bases and J by 3 bases, 7 bases remained unmatched.

The CDR3 sequence: CASSSPGFMNTEAFF. For the CDR3, the DNA is TGTGCCAGCAGCTCGCCGGGATTCATGAACACTGAAGCTTTCTTT. This rearrangement joins TRBV5-6 to TRBJ1-1; no firm D call. Germline assignment: CDR1 SGHDT and CDR2 YYEEEE. This CDR3 spans 15 amino acids. Deletions cut 3 bases from V and 0 bases from J, with 12 bases between.

The chain links TRBV13 to TRBJ2-2; TRBD1 agrees at 8 bases. Germline values: CDR1 PRHDT, CDR2 FYEKMQ (reference sequence). CDR3 size: 18 residues. Losses at the gene ends were 4 bases for V and 5 bases for J; bases not matched to a gene: 15. The CDR3 loop reads CASSSTRPPGGGTGELFF. Here the CDR3 DNA reads TGTGCCAGCAGCTCAACCCGTCCCCCAGGGGGCGGTACCGGGGAGCTGTTTTTT.

The table lists this clonotype with a few counts. The J gene is TRBJ1-4, the V gene TRBV25-1; 8 bases are shared with TRBD1. The trim removed 8 bases at V and 10 bases at J, leaving 12 bases unmatched. The CDR3 extends over 14 amino acids. Per germline, CDR1 MGHDK and CDR2 SYGVNS. CDR3 loop: CASAPGTGGLKLFF. The CDR3 nucleotides are TGTGCCAGCGCTCCCGGGACAGGAGGGTTAAAACTGTTTTTT.

The gene calls are TRBV12-3 or TRBV12-4 and TRBJ2-1; D is possibly TRBD2 (7 bases). V was trimmed by 6 bases and J by 7 bases, leaving 13 bases between them. This CDR3 is built from 13 residues. CDR3 in DNA: TGTGCCAGCAGCAGGGGACTAACGAATGAGCAGTTCTTC. Protein product: CASSRGLTNEQFF.

This clonotype was seen only a few times. The gene calls are TRBV3-1 and TRBJ1-4; 7 nucleotides agree with TRBD1. Germline-derived CDR1 and CDR2 are LGHDT and YNNKEL (reference sequence). The CDR3 totals 14 residues. V shed 4 bases and J 6 bases; nucleotides not matched to a gene: 5. The DNA for the CDR3 is TGTGCCAGCAGCCCCCCCACAGGGGATGAAAAACTGTTTTTT. Amino acids: CASSPPTGDEKLFF.

The chain links TRBV5-6 to TRBJ1-2, with D unclear. Looked up from germline, CDR1 is SGHDT and CDR2 is YYEEEE. V was clipped by 7 bases and J by 2 bases, with 15 bases between them. The CDR3 length is 14 residues. The CDR3 DNA follows: TGTGCCAGCCAGGAAGCTCCGGCAAACTATGGCTACACCTTC. This gives the protein CASQEAPANYGYTF. Supplemented by reference TRBV5-6 and TRBJ1-2, the full variable domain reads DAGVTQSPTHLIKTRGQQVTLRCSPKSGHDTVSWYQQALGQGPQFIFQYYEEEERQRGNFPDRFSGHQFPNYSSELNVNALLLGDSALYLCASQEAPANYGYTFGSGTRLTVV.

This sequence joins TRBV4-3 and TRBJ1-1; 7 bases are shared with TRBD1. Germline V gene data show CDR1 as LGHNA and CDR2 as YSLEER. There are 15 residues in the CDR3. The trim removed 3 bases at V and 3 bases at J, leaving 7 bases unmatched. CDR3 sequence (DNA): TGCGCCAGCAGCCAGCAAGACAGGGCTTACACTGAAGCTTTCTTT. This encodes CASSQQDRAYTEAFF.

The chain combines TRBV24-1 with TRBJ2-1; 12 bases agree with TRBD1. Germline lookup yields CDR1 KGHDR and CDR2 SFDVKD. V dropped 9 bases and J dropped 7; count of bases not matched to a gene: 6. This CDR3 spans 14 amino acids. DNA of the CDR3: TGTGCCACCGCGGGACAGGGGGCGCGAAATGAGCAGTTCTTC. Amino acid sequence: CATAGQGARNEQFF.

The V call is TRBV10-3, the J call TRBJ2-3; 9 bases fit TRBD1. V gave up 7 bases and J gave up 5 bases; unmatched junction bases: 7. In germline, CDR1 is ENHRY, CDR2 SYGVKD. This CDR3 has 14 residues. Written as DNA, the CDR3 is TGTGCCATCACCCGGGACAGGGTTGGAGATACGCAGTATTTT. It encodes CAITRDRVGDTQYF.

The table lists this clonotype with a few counts. This chain links TRBV29-1 with TRBJ2-3, with D perhaps matching TRBD1 or TRBD2 (6 bases each). V lost 2 bases and J 7 bases, leaving 19 bases between the germline ends. This CDR3 has 15 residues. Germline V lookup: CDR1 SQVTM, CDR2 ANQGSEA. The CDR3: CSVEREGQGRNTQYF. The CDR3 DNA sequence: TGCAGCGTTGAACGCGAGGGGCAGGGGAGGAATACGCAGTATTTT.

This chain uses TRBV6-1 with TRBJ1-2; D not certain. The ends were cut back, 7 bases at V and 1 base at J, with 10 bases in the middle. The CDR3 has 13 residues. CDR1 and CDR2 (germline): MNHNS, SASEGT. CDR3 nucleotide sequence: TGTGCCAGCACGGAAATAATTAACTATGGCTACACCTTC. Translated: CASTEIINYGYTF.

The genes are TRBV4-1 and TRBJ1-1; D is possibly TRBD1 (6 bases). Per the germline V gene, CDR1 is MGHRA and CDR2 is YSYEKL. This CDR3 contains 14 residues. V lost 5 bases and J 1 base, leaving 11 bases between the germline ends. The CDR3 is CASSSRDKNTEAFF. CDR3 in DNA: TGCGCCAGCAGCAGCCGGGACAAGAACACTGAAGCTTTCTTT.

The rearrangement joins TRBV7-9 to TRBJ2-7, with D uncertain. Trimming removed 5 bases at V and 0 bases at J, with 14 bases between. The germline CDR1 and CDR2 sequences are SEHNR and FQNEAQ (reference sequence). The CDR3 has 15 residues. Written as DNA, the CDR3 is TGTGCCAGCAGCCCAGGTGGGCCTAGCTCCTACGAGCAGTACTTC. Translated, it gives CASSPGGPSSYEQYF.

V and J are TRBV5-5 and TRBJ2-5, with D unresolved. The J call may not be correct, given that the DNA end is closer to TRBJ2-7. There are 14 residues in the CDR3. In germline, CDR1 is SGHKS, CDR2 YYEKEE (reference sequence). CDR3: CASSLAPGSYEQYF. DNA for the CDR3: TGTGCCAGCAGCTTGGCGCCGGGCTCCTACGAGCAGTACTTC.

This clonotype has only a few counts. V usage is TRBV25-1 and J usage is TRBJ2-1; D uncertain. Germline V gene data show CDR1 as MGHDK and CDR2 as SYGVNS. The CDR3 loop spans 14 amino acids. V was clipped by 0 bases and J by 8 bases, with 11 bases between them. The CDR3 nucleotides are TGTGCCAGCAGTGAATATAACTCGGTCCATGAGCAGTTCTTC. This sequence encodes CASSEYNSVHEQFF.

V is TRBV20-1 and J is TRBJ2-5; D call uncertain. With 0 bases removed from V and 2 bases from J, the gap between germline ends came to 7 bases. Germline values: CDR1 DFQATT, CDR2 SNEGSKA (reference sequence). The CDR3 consists of 13 residues. CDR3 DNA: TGCAGTGCTAGAGATGTAGATCAAGAGACCCAGTACTTC. Residues: CSARDVDQETQYF.